Each of the 24 T cell receptor beta chains below was sequenced from the same sample in a study of OX40 agonist ivuxolimab in advanced cancers. Profiling relied on immunoSEQ multiplex PCR, and the TCRdb table lists in-frame clones only, not all of them. The data contain tens of thousands of clones, approximately 81% of them singletons. The sample was CD4+ or CD8+ T cells sorted from blood, taken in a trial of the OX40 agonist ivuxolimab. The receptor source for this set is an adult with an advanced solid tumor such as melanoma, head and neck, liver or kidney cancer.

The chain is built from TRBV27 and TRBJ2-1; 7 positions match TRBD2. Germline assignment: CDR1 MNHEY and CDR2 SMNVEV (reference sequence). This CDR3 is built from 14 residues. Unmatched junction bases numbered 8, after V lost 3 bases and J lost 9 bases. DNA for the CDR3: TGTGCCAGCAGTTTGCTTTCCTGGGGGGGTGAGCAGTTCTTC. It specifies CASSLLSWGGEQFF.

This clone has more than one count but fewer than ten. The chain joins TRBV19 to TRBJ2-1; D unresolved. The CDR3 contains 12 residues. Germline assignment: CDR1 LNHDA and CDR2 SQIVND (reference sequence). Trimming pared 4 bases from V and 4 bases from J, leaving 5 bases between. CDR3 sequence: CASSNGYNEQFF. The CDR3, as DNA: TGTGCCAGTAGTAACGGGTACAATGAGCAGTTCTTC.

V and J are TRBV6-5 and TRBJ1-6; D gene ambiguous. Deletions cut 5 bases from V and 9 bases from J, with 14 bases between. CDR1 and CDR2 (germline): MNHEY, SVGAGI. The CDR3 covers 14 residues. The chain's CDR3 is CASSGGLLSSPLHF. For the CDR3, the DNA is TGTGCCAGCAGTGGCGGCCTACTGAGTTCACCCCTCCACTTT.

This clone was found a few times. J is TRBJ2-6 and V is TRBV15; no clear D. V lost 3 bases, J lost 2 bases, and 8 bases lay in between. Germline CDR1 reads LNHNV; CDR2 reads YYDKDF (reference sequence). This CDR3 has 15 amino acids. In DNA form, the CDR3 reads TGTGCCACCAGCAGCAGCTATCCTGGGGCCAACGTCCTGACTTTC. It specifies CATSSSYPGANVLTF.

The chain has TRBV7-9 and TRBJ1-5; no clear D gene. Between the trimmed V and J ends, which lost 1 base and 4 bases, there was a span of 8 bases. Germline V lookup: CDR1 SEHNR, CDR2 FQNEAQ (reference sequence). CDR3 length: 14 amino acids. DNA for the CDR3: TGTGCCAGCAGCTTAGGGGCTGTAAATCAGCCCCAGCATTTT. It translates to CASSLGAVNQPQHF.

CDR3 in DNA: TGCGCCAGCAGCCCTCGGACAACAACTAATGAAAAACTGTTTTTT. Protein product: CASSPRTTTNEKLFF. V gene TRBV4-1 combines with J gene TRBJ1-4, with D possibly TRBD1 on 5 matching bases. The germline gives CDR1 MGHRA, CDR2 YSYEKL. Trimming left V 4 bases short and J 0 bases short, with 9 bases between. The CDR3 has 15 residues.

The V and J genes are TRBV28 and TRBJ2-5; 14 nucleotides line up with TRBD2. With 6 bases clipped from V and 1 base from J, the junction kept 10 bases outside the gene matches. CDR1 MDHEN and CDR2 SYDVKM come from the germline V gene. The CDR3 has 18 amino acids. The CDR3 DNA reads TGTGCCAGCAGCCTGACTAGCGGGAGGGGCCCAATCCAAGAGACCCAGTACTTC. Translation: CASSLTSGRGPIQETQYF.

The chain joins TRBV30 to TRBJ2-3, with D uncertain. V was cut by 8 bases and J by 4 bases, with 10 bases left in between. This CDR3 is built from 11 residues. Germline V gives CDR1 GTSNPN, CDR2 SVGIG (reference sequence). DNA for the CDR3: TGTGCCGCATCGCCCCCAGATACGCAGTATTTT. Amino acids: CAASPPDTQYF.

Only one count was recorded for this clone. This chain connects TRBV7-6 to TRBJ2-5; 7 bases fit TRBD2. The CDR3 has 15 residues. The ends lost 3 bases at V and 4 bases at J; junction bases unmatched: 8. Germline loops: CDR1 SGHVS, CDR2 FNYEAQ. The chain's CDR3 is CASSFSSGVGETQYF. CDR3 bases: TGTGCCAGCAGCTTCTCGAGCGGGGTGGGAGAGACCCAGTACTTC. Full variable domain (remainder filled in from reference TRBV7-6 and TRBJ2-5): GAGVSQSPRYKVTKRGQDVALRCDPISGHVSLYWYRQALGQGPEFLTYFNYEAQQDKSGLPNDRFSAERPEGSISTLTIQRTEQRDSAMYRCASSFSSGVGETQYFGPGTRLLVL.

V and J are TRBV7-9 and TRBJ1-3; 9 nucleotides match TRBD1. Germline assignment: CDR1 SEHNR and CDR2 FQNEAQ (reference sequence). This CDR3 spans 14 amino acids. J lost 4 bases, V lost 5 bases, and 3 bases had no gene match. This CDR3 reads CASSVTGGGNTIYF. Here the CDR3 DNA reads TGTGCCAGCAGCGTGACAGGGGGAGGAAACACCATATATTTT. Combining the CDR3 with reference TRBV7-9 and TRBJ1-3 gives the whole variable domain DTGVSQNPRHKITKRGQNVTFRCDPISEHNRLYWYRQTLGQGPEFLTYFQNEAQLEKSRLLSDRFSAERPKGSFSTLEIQRTEQGDSAMYLCASSVTGGGNTIYFGEGSWLTVV.

This clone was seen only a few times. V is TRBV27 and J is TRBJ2-2; D gene unclear. The CDR3 runs to 14 residues. In germline, CDR1 is MNHEY, CDR2 SMNVEV (reference sequence). The V end lost 6 bases, the J end lost 4 bases, and 12 bases lay between the germline ends. The CDR3 reads CASSPVVGTGELFF. The CDR3 nucleotides read TGTGCCAGCAGCCCCGTAGTAGGCACCGGGGAGCTGTTTTTT.

This clone was counted a few times. The chain is built from TRBV10-3 and TRBJ2-2, with D perhaps being TRBD1 or TRBD2 (5 bases each). Trimming removed 8 bases from V and 8 bases from J, with 15 bases in between. The germline V gene encodes CDR1 ENHRY and CDR2 SYGVKD. The length of the CDR3 is 13 residues. The DNA for the CDR3 is TGTGCCATCGGGACCGACGTTAGGGGGGAGCTGTTTTTT. Translating it yields CAIGTDVRGELFF.

The gene calls are TRBV27 and TRBJ2-1; D perhaps matches TRBD2 (5 bases). Deletions cut 0 bases from V and 5 bases from J, with 8 bases between. This CDR3 region has 14 residues. CDR1 MNHEY and CDR2 SMNVEV come from the germline V gene (reference sequence). CDR3 region: CASSLSAGNNEQFF. Written as DNA, the CDR3 is TGTGCCAGCAGTTTATCGGCCGGGAACAATGAGCAGTTCTTC.

This chain connects TRBV27 to TRBJ2-5, with D maybe TRBD1 (6 bases). Trimming cost V 4 bases and J 2 bases, with 11 bases left between them. Germline-derived CDR1 and CDR2 are MNHEY and SMNVEV (reference sequence). This CDR3 contains 14 residues. CDR3 DNA sequence: TGTGCCAGCAGTTCTATACAGGGTCAAGAGACCCAGTACTTC. Encoded protein: CASSSIQGQETQYF.

This clone was counted many times. The gene calls are TRBV7-6 and TRBJ2-5, with D unclear. Trimming took 2 bases from V and 5 from J, leaving 6 bases between them. The CDR3 spans 12 residues. Per germline, CDR1 SGHVS and CDR2 FNYEAQ. DNA of the CDR3: TGTGCCAGCAGCTTATCCGGGGAGACCCAGTACTTC. This sequence encodes CASSLSGETQYF.

The chain recombines TRBV9 with TRBJ2-5; maybe TRBD2 (6 bases). This CDR3 has 15 amino acids. Germline loops: CDR1 SGDLS, CDR2 YYNGEE. V lost 4 bases and J lost 7, with 20 bases in between. The CDR3 nucleotides are TGTGCCAGCAGCCCCCGGGGGACTGGGATTGTGACCCAGTACTTC. Translation gives CASSPRGTGIVTQYF.

V gene TRBV5-4 combines with J gene TRBJ2-1; D ambiguous. CDR1 is SGHNT, CDR2 YYREEE, per germline (reference sequence). Between the trimmed V and J ends, which lost 0 bases and 8 bases, there was a span of 6 bases. The length of the CDR3 is 12 residues. DNA for the CDR3: TGTGCCAGCAGCTTGGGTTTAGATGAGCAGTTCTTC. Encoded protein: CASSLGLDEQFF. The full variable domain, completed using reference TRBV5-4 and TRBJ2-1, is ETGVTQSPTHLIKTRGQQVTLRCSSQSGHNTVSWYQQALGQGPQFIFQYYREEENGRGNFPPRFSGLQFPNYSSELNVNALELDDSALYLCASSLGLDEQFFGPGTRLTVL.

By share, this clone counts as medium-sized. The chain uses TRBV27 and TRBJ2-7; the match to TRBD2 covers 12 bases. V trimming: 5 bases; J trimming: 4 bases; junction bases outside the gene matches: 0. Germline loops: CDR1 MNHEY, CDR2 SMNVEV (reference sequence). The CDR3 covers 13 residues. The CDR3 loop reads CASSLAGGYEQYF. The CDR3 nucleotides read TGTGCCAGCAGTCTAGCGGGAGGGTACGAGCAGTACTTC.

The chain is built from TRBV9 and TRBJ2-2; no clear D. Trimming stripped 3 bases from V and 3 bases from J, with 15 bases between. Germline CDR1 and CDR2: SGDLS and YYNGEE. The CDR3 has 16 residues. DNA for the CDR3: TGTGCCAGCAGCGCCCTCGATAGGGCCTACACCGGGGAGCTGTTTTTT. Its protein product is CASSALDRAYTGELFF. Full variable domain (remainder filled in from reference TRBV9 and TRBJ2-2): DSGVTQTPKHLITATGQRVTLRCSPRSGDLSVYWYQQSLDQGLQFLIQYYNGEERAKGNILERFSAQQFPDLHSELNLSSLELGDSALYFCASSALDRAYTGELFFGEGSRLTVL.

The chain couples TRBV16 to TRBJ2-1; 11 bases line up with TRBD1. J gave up 10 bases and V 2 bases, and 7 bases lay outside the gene matches. Germline V CDR1 and CDR2: KGHSY, FQNENV. The CDR3 has 15 residues. CDR3 loop: CASSQPDRGLGEQFF. CDR3 DNA: TGTGCCAGCAGCCAACCGGACAGGGGGCTGGGCGAGCAGTTCTTC.

The chain joins TRBV7-9 to TRBJ1-3, with 7 bases fitting TRBD1. Unmatched junction bases numbered 11, after V lost 5 bases and J lost 4 bases. The CDR3 covers 16 residues. The germline gives CDR1 SEHNR, CDR2 FQNEAQ (reference sequence). DNA for the CDR3: TGTGCCAGCAGCCCTACCCCAGGGGGTTCCGGAAACACCATATATTTT. As protein: CASSPTPGGSGNTIYF. Full variable domain (remainder filled in from reference TRBV7-9 and TRBJ1-3): DTGVSQNPRHKITKRGQNVTFRCDPISEHNRLYWYRQTLGQGPEFLTYFQNEAQLEKSRLLSDRFSAERPKGSFSTLEIQRTEQGDSAMYLCASSPTPGGSGNTIYFGEGSWLTVV.

This chain connects TRBV9 to TRBJ2-7, with D possibly TRBD2 on 7 matching bases. From germline, CDR1 is SGDLS and CDR2 YYNGEE. There are 15 residues in the CDR3. V was trimmed by 0 bases and J by 2 bases, leaving 12 bases between them. The CDR3: CASSVGGGDAYEQYF. DNA of the CDR3: TGTGCCAGCAGCGTAGGAGGGGGGGATGCCTACGAGCAGTACTTC. The full variable domain, rest sourced from reference TRBV9 and TRBJ2-7, is DSGVTQTPKHLITATGQRVTLRCSPRSGDLSVYWYQQSLDQGLQFLIQYYNGEERAKGNILERFSAQQFPDLHSELNLSSLELGDSALYFCASSVGGGDAYEQYFGPGTRLTVT.

The chain's CDR3 is CASSLVAGTPGYNEQFF. The CDR3 nucleotides read TGTGCCAGCAGCTTAGTAGCCGGGACTCCTGGCTACAATGAGCAGTTCTTC. The V and J genes are TRBV11-2 and TRBJ2-1; TRBD2 might be the D (6 bases). In germline, CDR1 is SGHAT, CDR2 FQNNGV. CDR3 length: 17 amino acids. Trimming took off 1 base at V and 3 bases at J, with 16 bases between the two ends.

This sequence joins TRBV28 and TRBJ2-7; D might be TRBD2 (5 bases). The CDR3 covers 13 residues. V was shortened by 2 bases and J by 6 bases, with 11 bases between the two germline ends. Germline CDR1 and CDR2: MDHEN and SYDVKM. The DNA of the CDR3 is TGTGCCAGCAGTTTAGGTTTTAGCGCCGAGCAGTACTTC. Its translation is CASSLGFSAEQYF.